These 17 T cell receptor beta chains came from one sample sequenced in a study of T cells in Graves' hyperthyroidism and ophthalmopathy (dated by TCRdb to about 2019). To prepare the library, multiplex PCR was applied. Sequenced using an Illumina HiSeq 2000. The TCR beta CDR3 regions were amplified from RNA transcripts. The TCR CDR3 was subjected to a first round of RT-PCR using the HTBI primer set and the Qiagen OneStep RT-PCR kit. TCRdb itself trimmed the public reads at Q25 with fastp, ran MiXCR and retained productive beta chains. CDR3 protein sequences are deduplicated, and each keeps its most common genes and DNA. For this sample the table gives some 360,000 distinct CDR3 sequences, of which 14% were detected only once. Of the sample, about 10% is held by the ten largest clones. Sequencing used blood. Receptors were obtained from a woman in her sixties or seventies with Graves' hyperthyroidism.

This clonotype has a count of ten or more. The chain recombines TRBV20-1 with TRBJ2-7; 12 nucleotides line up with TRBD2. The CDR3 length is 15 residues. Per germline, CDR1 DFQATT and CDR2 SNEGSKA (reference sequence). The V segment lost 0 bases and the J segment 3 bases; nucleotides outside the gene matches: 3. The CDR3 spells CSAREGLAGNYEQYF. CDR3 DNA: TGCAGTGCTAGAGAGGGACTAGCGGGCAACTACGAGCAGTACTTC.

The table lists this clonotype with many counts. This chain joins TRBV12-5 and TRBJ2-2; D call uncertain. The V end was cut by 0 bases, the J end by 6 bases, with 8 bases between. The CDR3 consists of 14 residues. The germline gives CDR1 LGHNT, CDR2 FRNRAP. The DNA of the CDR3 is TGTGCTAGTGGTTTGGTACGGCGGTCCGGGGAGCTGTTTTTT. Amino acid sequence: CASGLVRRSGELFF.

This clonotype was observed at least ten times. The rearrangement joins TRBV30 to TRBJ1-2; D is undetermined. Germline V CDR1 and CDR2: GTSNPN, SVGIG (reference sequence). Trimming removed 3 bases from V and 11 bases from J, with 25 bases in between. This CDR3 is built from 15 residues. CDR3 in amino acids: CAWRGLQEVAGEYTF. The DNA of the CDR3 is TGTGCCTGGAGAGGACTGCAGGAGGTGGCAGGTGAATACACCTTC.

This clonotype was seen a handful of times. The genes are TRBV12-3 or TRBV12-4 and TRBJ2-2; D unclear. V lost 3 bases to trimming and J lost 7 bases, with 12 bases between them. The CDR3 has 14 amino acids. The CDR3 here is CASSFWGDSGELFF. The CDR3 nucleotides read TGTGCCAGCAGTTTTTGGGGTGATAGCGGGGAGCTGTTTTTT.

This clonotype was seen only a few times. In DNA, the CDR3 is TGCGCCAGCAGCCGAACGGTATACGAGCAGTACTTC. This gives the protein CASSRTVYEQYF. The chain carries TRBV5-1 and TRBJ2-7; D gene ambiguous. The V and J ends lost 4 bases and 4 bases respectively, with 9 bases between them. CDR1 SGHRS and CDR2 YFSETQ come from the germline V gene. The CDR3 contains 12 residues.

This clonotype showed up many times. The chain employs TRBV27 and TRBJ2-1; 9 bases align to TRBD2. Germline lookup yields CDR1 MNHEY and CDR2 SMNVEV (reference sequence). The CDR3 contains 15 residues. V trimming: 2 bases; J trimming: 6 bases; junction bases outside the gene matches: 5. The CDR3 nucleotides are TGTGCCAGCAGTTTAGCACTAGCGGGTCCCAATGAGCAGTTCTTC. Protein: CASSLALAGPNEQFF.

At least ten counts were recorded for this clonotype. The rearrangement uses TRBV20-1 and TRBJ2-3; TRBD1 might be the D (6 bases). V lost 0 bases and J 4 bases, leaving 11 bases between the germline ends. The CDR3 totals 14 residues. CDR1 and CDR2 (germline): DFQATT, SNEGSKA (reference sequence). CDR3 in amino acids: CSARDASGADTQYF. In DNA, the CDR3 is TGCAGTGCTAGAGACGCCTCAGGGGCAGATACGCAGTATTTT.

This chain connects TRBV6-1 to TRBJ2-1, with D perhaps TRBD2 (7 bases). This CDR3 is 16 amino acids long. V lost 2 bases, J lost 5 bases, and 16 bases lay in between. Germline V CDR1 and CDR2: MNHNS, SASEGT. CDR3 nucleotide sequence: TGTGCCAGCAGTGAATTAGCGGGCGAGGGGGACAATGAGCAGTTCTTC. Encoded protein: CASSELAGEGDNEQFF.

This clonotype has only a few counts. The CDR3 bases are TGTGCCAGGGGTCGGGACAGGGGATATTTAGGGAAGGATGGCTACACCTTC. Protein: CARGRDRGYLGKDGYTF. The V call is TRBV5-6, the J call TRBJ1-2, with TRBD1 matching 10 bases. CDR1 is SGHDT, CDR2 YYEEEE, per germline. This CDR3 is built from 17 residues. The junction had 19 bases not matched to a gene; V was cut back by 8 bases and J by 6 bases.

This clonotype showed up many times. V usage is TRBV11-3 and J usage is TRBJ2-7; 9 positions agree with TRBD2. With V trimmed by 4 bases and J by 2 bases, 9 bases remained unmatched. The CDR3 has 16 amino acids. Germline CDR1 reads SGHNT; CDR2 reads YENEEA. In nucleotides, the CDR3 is TGTGCCAGCAGCTCCGGATGGGCTAGCGGGGCCTACGAGCAGTACTTC. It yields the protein CASSSGWASGAYEQYF.

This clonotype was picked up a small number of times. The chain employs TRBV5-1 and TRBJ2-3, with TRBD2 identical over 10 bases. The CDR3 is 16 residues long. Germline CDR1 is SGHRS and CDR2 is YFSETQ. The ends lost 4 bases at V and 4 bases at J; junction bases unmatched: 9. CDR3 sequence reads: CASSGLAVSGADTQYF. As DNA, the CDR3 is TGCGCCAGCAGCGGACTAGCGGTCTCCGGCGCAGATACGCAGTATTTT. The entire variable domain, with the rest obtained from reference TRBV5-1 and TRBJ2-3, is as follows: KAGVTQTPRYLIKTRGQQVTLSCSPISGHRSVSWYQQTPGQGLQFLFEYFSETQRNKGNFPGRFSGRQFSNSRSEMNVSTLELGDSALYLCASSGLAVSGADTQYFGPGTRLTVL.

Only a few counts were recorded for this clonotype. Here the CDR3 DNA reads TGTGCCAGTAGTGCGACCCATAATGGCTACACCTTC. Its translation is CASSATHNGYTF. The rearrangement joins TRBV19 to TRBJ1-2; D not certain. V lost 5 bases and J 6 bases, leaving 10 bases between the germline ends. This CDR3 region has 12 residues. Germline V gene data show CDR1 as LNHDA and CDR2 as SQIVND (reference sequence).

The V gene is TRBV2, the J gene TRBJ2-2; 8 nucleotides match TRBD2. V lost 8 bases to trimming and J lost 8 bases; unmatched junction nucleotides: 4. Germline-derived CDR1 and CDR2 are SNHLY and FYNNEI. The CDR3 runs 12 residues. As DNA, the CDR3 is TGTGCCAGCCGAGCGGGAGCGGGGGAGCTGTTTTTT. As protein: CASRAGAGELFF.

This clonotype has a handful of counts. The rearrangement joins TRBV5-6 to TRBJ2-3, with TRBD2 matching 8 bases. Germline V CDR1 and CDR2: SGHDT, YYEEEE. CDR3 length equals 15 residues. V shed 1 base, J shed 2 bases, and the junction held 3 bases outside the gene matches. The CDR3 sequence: CASSLIAGFTDTQYF. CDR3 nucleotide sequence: TGTGCCAGCAGCTTGATAGCGGGATTCACAGATACGCAGTATTTT. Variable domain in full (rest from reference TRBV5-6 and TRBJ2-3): DAGVTQSPTHLIKTRGQQVTLRCSPKSGHDTVSWYQQALGQGPQFIFQYYEEEERQRGNFPDRFSGHQFPNYSSELNVNALLLGDSALYLCASSLIAGFTDTQYFGPGTRLTVL.

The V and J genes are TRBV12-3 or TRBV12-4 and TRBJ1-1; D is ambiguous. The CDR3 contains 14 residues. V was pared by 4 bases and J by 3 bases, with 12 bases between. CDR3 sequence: CASSSRTRDTEAFF. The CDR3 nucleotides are TGTGCCAGCAGTTCGAGGACGAGGGACACTGAAGCTTTCTTT.

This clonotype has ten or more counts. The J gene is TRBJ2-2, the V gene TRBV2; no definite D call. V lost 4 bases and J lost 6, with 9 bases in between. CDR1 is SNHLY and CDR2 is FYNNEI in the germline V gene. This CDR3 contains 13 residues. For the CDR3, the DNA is TGTGCCAGCAGTGCCCAGGCGTCCGGGGAGCTGTTTTTT. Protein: CASSAQASGELFF.

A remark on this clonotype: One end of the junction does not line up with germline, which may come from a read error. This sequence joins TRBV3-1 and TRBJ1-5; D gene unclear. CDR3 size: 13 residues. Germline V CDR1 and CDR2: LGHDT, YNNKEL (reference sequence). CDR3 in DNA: TGTGCCACCAGCCAATTCATCGGTCAGCCCCAGCATTTC. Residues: CATSQFIGQPQHF.